The present entry profiles one T cell receptor (beta chain) with its context. The antigen remains unidentified. This sample stems from a study of graft-versus-host responses after intestinal transplantation. CDR3 length equals 14 residues. Trimming removed 2 bases from V and 0 bases from J, with 5 bases in between. CDR1 is MDHEN and CDR2 is SYDVKM in the germline V gene. Sequencing used immunoSEQ multiplex PCR; TCRdb keeps in-frame clones, though not all of them. The sample has about 93,000 clones, over 85% seen once. The receptor comes from a human donor who received an intestinal transplant. The chain is built from TRBV28 and TRBJ2-1; D is ambiguous. Sequenced material: unstimulated CD8+ T cells sorted from spleen or lymph node cells, taken before intestinal transplant. The CDR3 region has the DNA TGTGCCAGCAGTTTAGGCCCCTCCTACAATGAGCAGTTCTTC. Translated: CASSLGPSYNEQFF.